One sample yielded the 8 T cell receptor beta chains listed below, sequenced in a study of shared clonotypes between healthy human individuals. Produced via immunoSEQ multiplex PCR; TCRdb's table is partial and in-frame only. The top ten clones hold about 1.1% of a sample with about 2 million clones, 85% to 95% of them seen once. CD45RO-negative cells were positively selected for CCR7, leaving out terminally differentiated effector memory CD45RA+ cells. Input material: naive CD8+ T cells sorted from blood. The receptor source for this set is a man aged 18 to 29 in good health.

This clone was picked up a small number of times. The V call is TRBV7-8, the J call TRBJ2-1, with 11 bases fitting TRBD2. This CDR3 is 16 amino acids long. Germline CDR1 and CDR2: SGHVS and FQNEAQ. V lost 5 bases and J lost 5; bases outside the gene matches: 8. The CDR3 here is CASSVPTSGINNEQFF. The CDR3 DNA reads as TGTGCCAGCAGCGTGCCGACTAGCGGGATCAACAATGAGCAGTTCTTC.

This clone was observed a single time. V is TRBV7-6 and J is TRBJ1-2; D call uncertain. Trimming shortened V by 3 bases and J by 4 bases, and 15 bases separated the two germline ends. Germline lookup yields CDR1 SGHVS and CDR2 FNYEAQ. This CDR3 spans 15 amino acids. In DNA, the CDR3 is TGTGCCAGCAGCTTGGACCCAAACAGTGGCTATGGCTACACCTTC. The encoded protein is CASSLDPNSGYGYTF.

The gene calls are TRBV19 and TRBJ1-5; TRBD1 is a possible D gene (6 bases). Germline-derived CDR1 and CDR2 are LNHDA and SQIVND (reference sequence). The V and J ends lost 0 bases and 7 bases respectively, with 13 bases between them. There are 15 residues in the CDR3. The DNA of the CDR3 is TGTGCCAGTAGTATAGATCTGGCAGGGGCGCAGCCCCAGCATTTT. This translates into CASSIDLAGAQPQHF.

This chain uses TRBV7-2 with TRBJ2-3; 10 positions match TRBD1. CDR1 and CDR2 (germline): SGHTA, FQGNSA. V lost 5 bases, J lost 2 bases, and 4 bases stayed unmatched. The CDR3 is 15 residues long. CDR3 sequence: CASSHRQGATDTQYF. The CDR3, as DNA: TGTGCCAGCAGCCATCGACAGGGGGCCACAGATACGCAGTATTTT. Full variable domain (remainder filled in from reference TRBV7-2 and TRBJ2-3): GAGVSQSPSNKVTEKGKDVELRCDPISGHTALYWYRQSLGQGLEFLIYFQGNSAPDKSGLPSDRFSAERTGGSVSTLTIQRTQQEDSAVYLCASSHRQGATDTQYFGPGTRLTVL.

V and J are TRBV6-5 and TRBJ2-7; no clear D gene. The ends were cut back, 0 bases at V and 2 bases at J, with 8 bases in the middle. The CDR3 consists of 14 residues. In germline, CDR1 is MNHEY, CDR2 SVGAGI. The CDR3 loop reads CASSYSSTAYEQYF. For the CDR3, the DNA is TGTGCCAGCAGTTACTCGAGTACAGCCTACGAGCAGTACTTC.

The chain recombines TRBV7-9 with TRBJ2-3; TRBD2 aligns across 14 bases. After removal of 7 bases from V and 5 bases from J, the junction contained 11 bases not matched to a gene. CDR1 is SEHNR, CDR2 FQNEAQ, per germline (reference sequence). The CDR3 spans 17 residues. CDR3 bases: TGTGCCAGCAACCCCTTGACTAGCGGGAGGGCAGGAGATACGCAGTATTTT. Protein sequence: CASNPLTSGRAGDTQYF.

The chain recombines TRBV4-1 with TRBJ1-4; D is ambiguous. Trimming cost V 3 bases and J 4 bases, with 6 bases left between them. This CDR3 has 13 residues. In germline, CDR1 is MGHRA, CDR2 YSYEKL. The CDR3 region has the DNA TGCGCCAGCAGCCAGCGAGTTAATGAAAAACTGTTTTTT. As protein: CASSQRVNEKLFF.

V usage is TRBV2 and J usage is TRBJ2-3, with D uncertain. Germline CDR1 is SNHLY and CDR2 is FYNNEI. The CDR3 consists of 15 residues. Trimming removed 3 bases at V and 4 bases at J, with 14 bases between. The CDR3 DNA reads TGTGCCAGCAGTGATAAAAGAGCCAGCGCAGATACGCAGTATTTT. Protein product: CASSDKRASADTQYF.